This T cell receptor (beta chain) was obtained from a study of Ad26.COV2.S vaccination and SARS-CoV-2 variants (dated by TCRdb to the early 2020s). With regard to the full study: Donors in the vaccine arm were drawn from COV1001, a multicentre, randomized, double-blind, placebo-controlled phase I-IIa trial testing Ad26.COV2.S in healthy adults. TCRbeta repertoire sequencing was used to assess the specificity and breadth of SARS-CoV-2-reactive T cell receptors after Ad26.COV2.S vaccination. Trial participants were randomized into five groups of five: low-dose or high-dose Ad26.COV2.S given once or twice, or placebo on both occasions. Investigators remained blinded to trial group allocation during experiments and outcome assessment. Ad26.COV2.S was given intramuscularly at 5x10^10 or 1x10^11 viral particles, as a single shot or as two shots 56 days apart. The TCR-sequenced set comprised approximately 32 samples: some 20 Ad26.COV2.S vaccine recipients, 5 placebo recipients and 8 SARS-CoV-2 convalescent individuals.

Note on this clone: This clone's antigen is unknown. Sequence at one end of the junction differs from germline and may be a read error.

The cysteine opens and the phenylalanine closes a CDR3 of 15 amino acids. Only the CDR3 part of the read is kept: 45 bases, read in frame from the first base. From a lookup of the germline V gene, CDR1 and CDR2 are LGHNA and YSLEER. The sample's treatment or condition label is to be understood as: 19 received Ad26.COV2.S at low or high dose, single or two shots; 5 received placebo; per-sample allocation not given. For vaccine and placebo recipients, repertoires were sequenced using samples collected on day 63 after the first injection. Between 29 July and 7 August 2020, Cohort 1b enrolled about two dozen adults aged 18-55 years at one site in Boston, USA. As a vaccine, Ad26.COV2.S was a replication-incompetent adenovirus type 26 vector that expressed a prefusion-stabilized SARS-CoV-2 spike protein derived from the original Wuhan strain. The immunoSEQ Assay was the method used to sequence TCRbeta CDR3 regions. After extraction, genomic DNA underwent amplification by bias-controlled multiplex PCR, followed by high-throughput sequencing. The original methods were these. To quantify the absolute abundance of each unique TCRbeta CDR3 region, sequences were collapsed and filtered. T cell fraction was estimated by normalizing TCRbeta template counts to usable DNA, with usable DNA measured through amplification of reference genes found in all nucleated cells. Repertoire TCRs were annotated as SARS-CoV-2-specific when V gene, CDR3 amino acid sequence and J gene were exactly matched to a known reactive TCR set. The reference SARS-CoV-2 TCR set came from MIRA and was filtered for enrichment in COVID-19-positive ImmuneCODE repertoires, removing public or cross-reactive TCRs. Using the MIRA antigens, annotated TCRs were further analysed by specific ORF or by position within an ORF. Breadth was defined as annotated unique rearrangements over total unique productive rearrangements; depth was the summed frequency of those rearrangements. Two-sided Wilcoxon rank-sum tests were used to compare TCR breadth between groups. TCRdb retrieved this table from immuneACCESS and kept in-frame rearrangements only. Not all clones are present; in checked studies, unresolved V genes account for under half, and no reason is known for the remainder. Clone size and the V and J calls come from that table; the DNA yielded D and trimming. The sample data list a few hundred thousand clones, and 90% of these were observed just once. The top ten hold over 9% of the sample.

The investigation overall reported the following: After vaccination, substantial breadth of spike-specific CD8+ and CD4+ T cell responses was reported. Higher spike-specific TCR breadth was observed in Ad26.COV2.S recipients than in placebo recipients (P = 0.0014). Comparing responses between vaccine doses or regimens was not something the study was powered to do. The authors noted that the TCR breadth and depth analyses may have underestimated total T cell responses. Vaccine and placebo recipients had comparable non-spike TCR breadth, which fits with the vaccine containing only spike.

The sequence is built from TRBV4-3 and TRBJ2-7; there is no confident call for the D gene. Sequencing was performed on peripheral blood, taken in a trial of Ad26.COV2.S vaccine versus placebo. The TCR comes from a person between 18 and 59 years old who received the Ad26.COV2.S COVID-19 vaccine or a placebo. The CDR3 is CASSPSFLGSNEQYF. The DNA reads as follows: TGCGCCAGCAGCCCTTCATTCCTAGGCTCCAACGAGCAGTACTTC.